The 17 T cell receptor beta chains in this list originate from one sample, sequenced in a study of cytomegalovirus exposure and HLA in healthy donors. Assay: immunoSEQ multiplex PCR; the TCRdb copy retains only in-frame clones and omits some. The repertoire holds about 310,000 clones, with 70% to 90% as singletons. Material: PBMCs. Source of these receptors: a man aged 30-40 years in good health and CMV-seronegative.

The rearrangement uses TRBV4-2 and TRBJ1-2; 11 positions match TRBD1. The CDR3 is 16 residues long. Germline loops: CDR1 LGHNA, CDR2 YNFKEQ. The J segment lost 7 bases and the V segment lost 3 bases, leaving 10 bases of the junction unmatched. This CDR3 is CASSHAGTGGLAGYTF. CDR3 sequence (DNA): TGTGCCAGCAGCCATGCCGGGACAGGGGGTTTAGCTGGCTACACCTTC.

The chain uses TRBV14 and TRBJ1-1; tentative D call: TRBD1 (6 bases). This CDR3 region has 14 residues. Trimming left V 10 bases short and J 5 bases short, with 20 bases between. CDR1 is SGHDN, CDR2 FVKESK, per germline. CDR3 nucleotide sequence: TGTGCCACCACCCGAACAGGGAGGGGGACTGAAGCTTTCTTT. Its protein is CATTRTGRGTEAFF.

The rearrangement joins TRBV4-1 to TRBJ2-5; TRBD2 agrees at 10 bases. The V and J ends lost 5 bases and 7 bases, in that order; junction bases with no gene match: 10. CDR3 length: 15 residues. Looked up from germline, CDR1 is MGHRA and CDR2 is YSYEKL. The CDR3 bases are TGCGCCAGCAGCTTAGACCTAGCGGGGGTCGGGACCCAGTACTTC. Translation gives CASSLDLAGVGTQYF.

CDR3 sequence: CASSDTGTPINNYEQYF. The CDR3 region has the DNA TGTGCCAGCAGTGATACCGGGACACCAATTAACAACTACGAGCAGTACTTC. The chain employs TRBV6-1 and TRBJ2-7; D perhaps matches TRBD1 (6 bases). The germline CDR1 and CDR2 sequences are MNHNS and SASEGT. Trimming pared 3 bases from V and 3 bases from J, leaving 21 bases between. The CDR3 contains 17 residues.

This chain joins TRBV10-1 and TRBJ2-1; 11 bases agree with TRBD2. CDR3 length: 16 amino acids. Germline CDR1 reads WNHNN; CDR2 reads SYGVQD (reference sequence). J lost 9 bases, V lost 2 bases, and 9 bases had no gene match. CDR3: CASSERRTSGRGEQFF. CDR3 bases: TGCGCCAGCAGTGAGAGGAGGACTAGCGGGCGCGGTGAGCAGTTCTTC.

The chain carries TRBV6-1 and TRBJ2-7; TRBD1 is a possible D gene (6 bases). From germline, CDR1 is MNHNS and CDR2 SASEGT. Between the trimmed V and J ends, which lost 7 bases and 2 bases, there was a span of 18 bases. The CDR3 covers 15 residues. As DNA, the CDR3 is TGTGCCAGCACCAAAATGGGGGCAGGGCCCTACGAGCAGTACTTC. It is translated as CASTKMGAGPYEQYF.

A few counts support this clone. The chain recombines TRBV6-1 with TRBJ1-5; the D is unclear. The CDR3 length is 14 residues. Trimming stripped 1 base from V and 4 bases from J, with 8 bases between. The germline CDR1 and CDR2 sequences are MNHNS and SASEGT. CDR3 in DNA: TGTGCCAGCAGTGAAGGCGGATTAAATCAGCCCCAGCATTTT. Residues: CASSEGGLNQPQHF.

The chain carries TRBV2 and TRBJ1-4; TRBD1 aligns across 10 bases. CDR3 length: 15 residues. V lost 4 bases, J lost 6 bases, and 5 bases stayed unmatched. Germline V gene lookup returns CDR1 SNHLY and CDR2 FYNNEI. The chain's CDR3 is CASSARTGGYEKLFF. The CDR3 DNA is TGTGCCAGCAGTGCAAGGACAGGGGGTTATGAAAAACTGTTTTTT.

V usage is TRBV5-1 and J usage is TRBJ1-6; no firm D call. The germline V gene encodes CDR1 SGHRS and CDR2 YFSETQ. This CDR3 has 15 amino acids. Between the trimmed V and J ends, which lost 0 bases and 8 bases, there was a span of 12 bases. CDR3 sequence reads: CASSLGAGYDSPLHF. DNA for the CDR3: TGCGCCAGCAGCTTGGGGGCGGGATATGATTCACCCCTCCACTTT. The full variable domain, with the rest looked up from reference TRBV5-1 and TRBJ1-6, is KAGVTQTPRYLIKTRGQQVTLSCSPISGHRSVSWYQQTPGQGLQFLFEYFSETQRNKGNFPGRFSGRQFSNSRSEMNVSTLELGDSALYLCASSLGAGYDSPLHFGNGTRLTVT.

The V and J genes are TRBV30 and TRBJ1-2, with D perhaps matching TRBD1 (5 bases). The CDR3 is 15 residues long. V lost 3 bases to trimming and J lost 3 bases, with 17 bases between them. Germline CDR1 is GTSNPN and CDR2 is SVGIG (reference sequence). The CDR3 region has the DNA TGTGCCTGGAGCCCCAGACCAGGGATGGACTATGGCTACACCTTC. Its protein is CAWSPRPGMDYGYTF. Full variable domain (outside the CDR3, taken from reference TRBV30 and TRBJ1-2): SQTIHQWPATLVQPVGSPLSLECTVEGTSNPNLYWYRQAAGRGLQLLFYSVGIGQISSEVPQNLSASRPQDRQFILSSKKLLLSDSGFYLCAWSPRPGMDYGYTFGSGTRLTVV.

J is TRBJ2-1 and V is TRBV7-9, with D perhaps matching TRBD2 (7 bases). This CDR3 has 14 residues. CDR1 and CDR2 from the germline V gene are SEHNR and FQNEAQ (reference sequence). The germline V and J ends were trimmed by 7 bases and 7 bases, with 17 bases remaining between them. The DNA of the CDR3 is TGTGCCAGCACGCTAGGGGGGAGGGTAAATGAGCAGTTCTTC. Translation: CASTLGGRVNEQFF.

V gene TRBV11-2 combines with J gene TRBJ1-4; no firm D call. The germline V gene has CDR1 SGHAT and CDR2 FQNNGV. The V end was cut by 5 bases, the J end by 5 bases, with 12 bases between. This CDR3 is built from 14 residues. CDR3 residues: CASSPSAGNEKLFF. DNA for the CDR3: TGTGCCAGCAGCCCCTCTGCGGGGAATGAAAAACTGTTTTTT.

V usage is TRBV30 and J usage is TRBJ2-5, with D possibly TRBD1 on 6 matching bases. CDR3 size: 14 residues. Germline V CDR1 and CDR2: GTSNPN, SVGIG (reference sequence). Trimming shortened V by 4 bases and J by 10 bases, and 22 bases separated the two germline ends. The CDR3: CAWTPGARVGDQYF. The CDR3 coding sequence is TGTGCCTGGACCCCAGGGGCTCGTGTGGGGGACCAGTACTTC.

This sequence joins TRBV5-4 and TRBJ2-2; 9 nucleotides line up with TRBD1. This CDR3 contains 14 residues. Germline-derived CDR1 and CDR2 are SGHNT and YYREEE (reference sequence). Trimming at V came to 6 bases and at J to 5 bases, leaving 5 bases not matched to a gene. CDR3 protein: CASTTGGYTGELFF. The CDR3 region has the DNA TGTGCCAGCACCACAGGGGGCTATACCGGGGAGCTGTTTTTT.

As concerns this clone: One end of the junction does not line up with germline, which may come from a read error. The chain links TRBV7-9 to TRBJ2-1; 11 bases align to TRBD2. The CDR3 has 15 residues. Germline assignment: CDR1 SEHNR and CDR2 FQNEAQ (reference sequence). CDR3 residues: CASSLAGGSNNEQFF. Written as DNA, the CDR3 is TGTGCCAGCAGCCTAGCGGGGGGTTCTAACAATGAGCAGTTCTTC.

J is TRBJ1-1 and V is TRBV30, with D maybe TRBD1 (6 bases). V lost 4 bases to trimming and J lost 0 bases, with 15 bases between them. CDR3 length: 15 residues. The germline CDR1 and CDR2 sequences are GTSNPN and SVGIG (reference sequence). The CDR3 spells CAWTPGHLMNTEAFF. DNA for the CDR3: TGTGCCTGGACTCCGGGACACCTAATGAACACTGAAGCTTTCTTT.

The chain is built from TRBV7-9 and TRBJ1-2; D gene unclear. Germline CDR1 reads SEHNR; CDR2 reads FQNEAQ (reference sequence). The CDR3 extends over 15 amino acids. The ends were cut back, 0 bases at V and 4 bases at J, with 12 bases in the middle. The CDR3 nucleotides are TGTGCCAGCAGCTTAGCGTTCGAGAGGTTCTATGGCTACACCTTC. It codes for CASSLAFERFYGYTF. Looking up the rest from reference TRBV7-9 and TRBJ1-2 gives the full variable domain: DTGVSQNPRHKITKRGQNVTFRCDPISEHNRLYWYRQTLGQGPEFLTYFQNEAQLEKSRLLSDRFSAERPKGSFSTLEIQRTEQGDSAMYLCASSLAFERFYGYTFGSGTRLTVV.